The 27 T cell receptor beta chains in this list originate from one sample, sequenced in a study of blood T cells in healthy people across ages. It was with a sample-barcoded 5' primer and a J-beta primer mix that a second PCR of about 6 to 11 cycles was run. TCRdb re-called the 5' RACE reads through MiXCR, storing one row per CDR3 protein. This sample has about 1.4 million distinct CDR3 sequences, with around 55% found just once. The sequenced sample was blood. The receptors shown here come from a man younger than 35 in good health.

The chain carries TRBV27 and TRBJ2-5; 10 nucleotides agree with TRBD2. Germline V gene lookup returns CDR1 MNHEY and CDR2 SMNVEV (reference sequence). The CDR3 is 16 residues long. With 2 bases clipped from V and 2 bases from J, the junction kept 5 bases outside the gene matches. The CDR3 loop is CASSLRASGGQETQYF. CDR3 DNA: TGTGCCAGCAGTTTAAGAGCTAGCGGGGGACAAGAGACCCAGTACTTC.

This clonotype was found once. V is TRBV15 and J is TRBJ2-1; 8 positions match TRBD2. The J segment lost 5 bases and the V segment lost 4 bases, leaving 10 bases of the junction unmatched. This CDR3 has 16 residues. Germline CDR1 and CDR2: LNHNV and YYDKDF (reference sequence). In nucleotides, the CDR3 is TGTGCCACCAGCACAATAGCGGGGCTAACTGACAATGAGCAGTTCTTC. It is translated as CATSTIAGLTDNEQFF.

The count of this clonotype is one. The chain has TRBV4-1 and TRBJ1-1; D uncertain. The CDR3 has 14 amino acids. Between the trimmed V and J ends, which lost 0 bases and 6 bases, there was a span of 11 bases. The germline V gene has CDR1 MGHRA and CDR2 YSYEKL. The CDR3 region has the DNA TGCGCCAGCAGCCAAGATGAAGTCCTCTCTGAAGCTTTCTTT. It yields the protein CASSQDEVLSEAFF.

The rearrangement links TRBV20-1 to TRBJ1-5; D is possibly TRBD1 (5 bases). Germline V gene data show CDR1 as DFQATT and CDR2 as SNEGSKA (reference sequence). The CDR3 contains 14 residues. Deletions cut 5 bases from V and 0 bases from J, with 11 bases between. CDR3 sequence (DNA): TGCAGTGCTGGAAGAAGGGGTAGCAATCAGCCCCAGCATTTT. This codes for CSAGRRGSNQPQHF.

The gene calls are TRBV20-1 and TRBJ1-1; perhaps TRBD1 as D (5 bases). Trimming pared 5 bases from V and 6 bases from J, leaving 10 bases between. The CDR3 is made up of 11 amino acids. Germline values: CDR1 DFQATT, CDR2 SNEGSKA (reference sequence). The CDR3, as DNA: TGCAGTGCTTTTAGAGGGGCTGAAGCTTTCTTT. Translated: CSAFRGAEAFF.

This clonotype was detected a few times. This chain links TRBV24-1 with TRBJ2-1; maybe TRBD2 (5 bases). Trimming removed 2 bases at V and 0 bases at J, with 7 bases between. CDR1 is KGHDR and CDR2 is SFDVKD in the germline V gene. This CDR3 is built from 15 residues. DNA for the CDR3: TGTGCCACCAGTGATTCGGGGAGCTCCTACAATGAGCAGTTCTTC. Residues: CATSDSGSSYNEQFF.

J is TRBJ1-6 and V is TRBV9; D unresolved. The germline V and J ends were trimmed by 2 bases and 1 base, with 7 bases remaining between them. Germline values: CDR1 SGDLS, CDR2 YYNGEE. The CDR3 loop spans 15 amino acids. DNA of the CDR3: TGTGCCAGCAGCGTTTCGGGGTCCTATAATTCACCCCTCCACTTT. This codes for CASSVSGSYNSPLHF.

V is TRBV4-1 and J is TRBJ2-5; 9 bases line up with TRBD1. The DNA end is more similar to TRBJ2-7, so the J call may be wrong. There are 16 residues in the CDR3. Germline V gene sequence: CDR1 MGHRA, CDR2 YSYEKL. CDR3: CASSQDLGQGFYEQYF. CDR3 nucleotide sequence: TGCGCCAGCAGCCAAGACTTGGGACAGGGTTTCTACGAGCAGTACTTC.

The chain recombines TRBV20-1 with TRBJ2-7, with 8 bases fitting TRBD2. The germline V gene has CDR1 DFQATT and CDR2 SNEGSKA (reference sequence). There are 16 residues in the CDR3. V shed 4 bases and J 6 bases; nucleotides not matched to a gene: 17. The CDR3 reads CSANHLAGREACEQYF. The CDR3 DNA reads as TGCAGTGCTAACCACCTAGCAGGGCGGGAGGCATGCGAGCAGTACTTC.

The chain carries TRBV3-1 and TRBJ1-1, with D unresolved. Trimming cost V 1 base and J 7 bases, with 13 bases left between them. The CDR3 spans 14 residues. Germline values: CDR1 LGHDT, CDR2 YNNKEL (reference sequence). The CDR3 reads CASSQVASGIEAFF. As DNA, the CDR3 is TGTGCCAGCAGCCAAGTAGCGTCGGGCATTGAAGCTTTCTTT.

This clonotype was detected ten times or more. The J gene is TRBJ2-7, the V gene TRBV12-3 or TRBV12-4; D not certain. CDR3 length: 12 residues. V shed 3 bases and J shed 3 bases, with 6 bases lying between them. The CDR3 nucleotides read TGTGCCAGCAGTTTTGGCAGCTACGAGCAGTACTTC. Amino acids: CASSFGSYEQYF.

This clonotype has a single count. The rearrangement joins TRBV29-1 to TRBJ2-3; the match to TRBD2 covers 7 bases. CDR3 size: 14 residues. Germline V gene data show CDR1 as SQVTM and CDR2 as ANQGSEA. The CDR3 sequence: CGAGEGATTDTQYF. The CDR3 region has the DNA TGCGGCGCCGGGGAGGGAGCCACCACAGATACGCAGTATTTT.

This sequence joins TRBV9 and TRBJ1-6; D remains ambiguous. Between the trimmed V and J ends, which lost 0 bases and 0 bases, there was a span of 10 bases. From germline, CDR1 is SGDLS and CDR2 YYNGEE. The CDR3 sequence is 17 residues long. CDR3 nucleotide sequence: TGTGCCAGCAGCGTAGAAGCCAGCCTCTCCTATAATTCACCCCTCCACTTT. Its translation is CASSVEASLSYNSPLHF.

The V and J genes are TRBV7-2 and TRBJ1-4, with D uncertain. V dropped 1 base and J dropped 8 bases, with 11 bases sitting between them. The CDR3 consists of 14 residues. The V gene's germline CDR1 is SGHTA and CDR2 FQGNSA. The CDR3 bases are TGTGCCAGCAGCTTAGAAGGCGGGGTGGAAAAACTGTTTTTT. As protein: CASSLEGGVEKLFF.

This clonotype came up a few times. This CDR3 is CASSYSTSTSGRYGHQFF. The CDR3 region has the DNA TGTGCCAGCAGTTACTCGACTTCTACTAGCGGGAGATATGGCCACCAGTTCTTC. V is TRBV6-5 and J is TRBJ2-1; 11 positions match TRBD2. CDR1 is MNHEY, CDR2 SVGAGI, per germline. The CDR3 consists of 18 residues. The ends lost 0 bases at V and 13 bases at J; junction bases unmatched: 17.

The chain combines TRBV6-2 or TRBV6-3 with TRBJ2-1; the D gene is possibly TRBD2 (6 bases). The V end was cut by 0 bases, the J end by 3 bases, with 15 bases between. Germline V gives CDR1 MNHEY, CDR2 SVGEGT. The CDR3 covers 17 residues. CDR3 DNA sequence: TGTGCCAGCAGTTACTCGGCGGGACTGGGGATCTACAATGAGCAGTTCTTC. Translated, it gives CASSYSAGLGIYNEQFF.

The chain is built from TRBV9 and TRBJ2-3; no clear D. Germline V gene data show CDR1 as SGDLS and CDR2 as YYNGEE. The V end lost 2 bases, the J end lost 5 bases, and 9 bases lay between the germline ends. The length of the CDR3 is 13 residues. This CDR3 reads CASSVNRVDTQYF. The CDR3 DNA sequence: TGTGCCAGCAGCGTTAATCGGGTAGATACGCAGTATTTT.

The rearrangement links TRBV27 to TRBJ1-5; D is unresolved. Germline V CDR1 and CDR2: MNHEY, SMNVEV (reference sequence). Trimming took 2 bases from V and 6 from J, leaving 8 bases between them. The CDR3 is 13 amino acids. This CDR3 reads CASSLRETQPQHF. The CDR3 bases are TGTGCCAGCAGTTTACGGGAAACTCAGCCCCAGCATTTT.

CDR3 DNA sequence: TGTGCCAGCAGCCATGGTAACGTCGAGCAAGAGACCCAGTACTTC. It encodes CASSHGNVEQETQYF. The rearrangement uses TRBV3-1 and TRBJ2-5, with D uncertain. The germline V gene has CDR1 LGHDT and CDR2 YNNKEL (reference sequence). This CDR3 is built from 15 residues. Trimming took 3 bases from V and 2 from J, leaving 13 bases between them.

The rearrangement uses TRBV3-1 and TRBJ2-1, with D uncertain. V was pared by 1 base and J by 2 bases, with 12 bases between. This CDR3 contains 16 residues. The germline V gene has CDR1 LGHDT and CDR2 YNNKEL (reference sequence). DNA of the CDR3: TGTGCCAGCAGCCAAGGAATCGGAGAAGCCTACAATGAGCAGTTCTTC. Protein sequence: CASSQGIGEAYNEQFF.

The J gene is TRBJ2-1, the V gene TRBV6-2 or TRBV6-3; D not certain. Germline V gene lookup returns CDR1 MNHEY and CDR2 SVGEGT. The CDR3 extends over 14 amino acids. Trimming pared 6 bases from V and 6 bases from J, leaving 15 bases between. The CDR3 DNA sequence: TGTGCCAGCAGCCGAAGTTTCCCTCCCAATGAGCAGTTCTTC. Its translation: CASSRSFPPNEQFF.

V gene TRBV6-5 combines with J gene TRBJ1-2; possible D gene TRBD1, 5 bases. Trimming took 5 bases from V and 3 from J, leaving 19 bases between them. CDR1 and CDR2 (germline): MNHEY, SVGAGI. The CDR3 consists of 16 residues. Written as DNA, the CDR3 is TGTGCCAGCAGTCCGGGGACTGCGACTGTGTACTATGGCTACACCTTC. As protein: CASSPGTATVYYGYTF.

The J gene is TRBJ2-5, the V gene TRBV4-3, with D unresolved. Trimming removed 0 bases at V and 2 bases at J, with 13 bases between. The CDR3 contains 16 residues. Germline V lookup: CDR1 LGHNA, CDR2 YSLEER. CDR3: CASSQDGVLGQETQYF. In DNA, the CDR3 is TGCGCCAGCAGCCAAGATGGGGTCCTGGGGCAAGAGACCCAGTACTTC.

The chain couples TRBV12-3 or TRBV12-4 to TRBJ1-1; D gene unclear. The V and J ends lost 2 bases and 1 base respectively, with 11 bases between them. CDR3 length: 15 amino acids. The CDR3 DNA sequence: TGTGCCAGCAGTTTAATGGCGGGGTCGAACACTGAAGCTTTCTTT. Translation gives CASSLMAGSNTEAFF.

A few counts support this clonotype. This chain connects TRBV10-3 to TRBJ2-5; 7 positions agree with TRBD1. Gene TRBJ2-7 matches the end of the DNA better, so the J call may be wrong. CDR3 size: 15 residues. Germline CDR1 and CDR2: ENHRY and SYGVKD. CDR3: CAISESSLQGVEQYF. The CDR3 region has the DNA TGTGCCATCAGTGAGTCATCTCTGCAGGGGGTCGAGCAGTACTTC.

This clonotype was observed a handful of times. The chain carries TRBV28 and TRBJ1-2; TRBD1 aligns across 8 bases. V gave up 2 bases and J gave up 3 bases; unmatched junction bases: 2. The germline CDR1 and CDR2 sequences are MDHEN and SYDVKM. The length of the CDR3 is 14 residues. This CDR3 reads CASSLVQGDYGYTF. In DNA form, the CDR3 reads TGTGCCAGCAGTTTAGTACAGGGGGACTATGGCTACACCTTC.

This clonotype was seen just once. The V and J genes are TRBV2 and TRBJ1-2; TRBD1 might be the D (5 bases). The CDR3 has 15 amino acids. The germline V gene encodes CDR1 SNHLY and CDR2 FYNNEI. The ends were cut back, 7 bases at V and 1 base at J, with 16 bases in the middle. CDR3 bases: TGTGCCAGCACTTTTTCAGGGATCCTTAACTATGGCTACACCTTC. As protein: CASTFSGILNYGYTF.